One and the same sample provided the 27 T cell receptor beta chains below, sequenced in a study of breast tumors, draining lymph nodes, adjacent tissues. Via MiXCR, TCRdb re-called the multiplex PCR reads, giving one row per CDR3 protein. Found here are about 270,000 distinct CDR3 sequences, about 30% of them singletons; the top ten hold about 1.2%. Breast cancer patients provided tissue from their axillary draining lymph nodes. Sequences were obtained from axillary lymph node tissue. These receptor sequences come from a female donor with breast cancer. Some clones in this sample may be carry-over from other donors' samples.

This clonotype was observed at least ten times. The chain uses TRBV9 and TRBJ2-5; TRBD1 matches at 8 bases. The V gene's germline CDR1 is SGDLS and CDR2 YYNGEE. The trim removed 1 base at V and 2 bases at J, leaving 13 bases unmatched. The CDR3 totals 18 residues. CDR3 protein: CASSVRPGGGWDQETQYF. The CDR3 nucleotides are TGTGCCAGCAGCGTACGGCCAGGGGGCGGGTGGGATCAAGAGACCCAGTACTTC.

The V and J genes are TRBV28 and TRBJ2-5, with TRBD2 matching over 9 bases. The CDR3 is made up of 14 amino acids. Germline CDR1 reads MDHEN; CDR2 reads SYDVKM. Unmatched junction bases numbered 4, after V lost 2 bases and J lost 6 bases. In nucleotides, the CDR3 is TGTGCCAGCAGTTTAAGCGGGACTAGCCAGACCCAGTACTTC. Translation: CASSLSGTSQTQYF.

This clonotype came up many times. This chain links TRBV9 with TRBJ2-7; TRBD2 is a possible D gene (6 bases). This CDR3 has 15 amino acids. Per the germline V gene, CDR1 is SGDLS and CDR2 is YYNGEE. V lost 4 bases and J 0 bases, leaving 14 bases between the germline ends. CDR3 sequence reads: CASSPTGTSSYEQYF. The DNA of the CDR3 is TGTGCCAGCAGCCCTACCGGGACTTCCTCCTACGAGCAGTACTTC.

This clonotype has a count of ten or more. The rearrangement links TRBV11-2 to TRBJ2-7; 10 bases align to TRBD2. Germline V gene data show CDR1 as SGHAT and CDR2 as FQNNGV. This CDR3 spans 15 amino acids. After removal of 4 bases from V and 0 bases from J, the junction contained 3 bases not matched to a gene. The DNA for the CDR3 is TGTGCCAGCAGCTCCCTAGCGGGAGCCTCCTACGAGCAGTACTTC. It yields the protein CASSSLAGASYEQYF.

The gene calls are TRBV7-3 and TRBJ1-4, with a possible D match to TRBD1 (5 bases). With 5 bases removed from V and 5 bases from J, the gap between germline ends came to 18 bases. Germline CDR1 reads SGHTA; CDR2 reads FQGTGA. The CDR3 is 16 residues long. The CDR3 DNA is TGTGCCAGCAGCATGACTAGCCCGGGGGTCAATGAAAAACTGTTTTTT. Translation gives CASSMTSPGVNEKLFF.

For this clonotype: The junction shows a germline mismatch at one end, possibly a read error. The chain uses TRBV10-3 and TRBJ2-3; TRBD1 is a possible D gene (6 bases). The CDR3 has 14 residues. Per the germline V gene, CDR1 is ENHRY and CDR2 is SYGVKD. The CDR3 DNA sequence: TGTACCATCAGTGCAGGGGTAAACACAGGTACGCAGTATTTT. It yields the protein CTISAGVNTGTQYF.

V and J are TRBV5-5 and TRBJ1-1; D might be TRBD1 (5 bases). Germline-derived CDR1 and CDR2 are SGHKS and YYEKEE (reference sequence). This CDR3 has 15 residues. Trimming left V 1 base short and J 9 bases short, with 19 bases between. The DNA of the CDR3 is TGTGCCAGCAGCTTGAACGCTTTGGGAGGGGCCCAAGCTTTCTTT. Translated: CASSLNALGGAQAFF.

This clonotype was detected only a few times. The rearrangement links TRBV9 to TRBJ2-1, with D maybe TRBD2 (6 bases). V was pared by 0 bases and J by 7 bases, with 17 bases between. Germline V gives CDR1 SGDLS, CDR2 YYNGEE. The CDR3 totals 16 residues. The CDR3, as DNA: TGTGCCAGCAGCGTAGATCCTAACCCCCGGGGGAATGAGCAGTTCTTC. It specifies CASSVDPNPRGNEQFF.

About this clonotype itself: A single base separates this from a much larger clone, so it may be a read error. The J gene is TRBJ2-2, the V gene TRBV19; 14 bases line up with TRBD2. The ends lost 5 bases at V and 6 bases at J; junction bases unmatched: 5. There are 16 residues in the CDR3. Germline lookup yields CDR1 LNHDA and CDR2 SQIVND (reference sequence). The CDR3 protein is CASSWTSGRFSGELFF. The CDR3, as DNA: TGTGCCAGTAGTTGGACTAGCGGGAGGTTCTCCGGGGAGCTGTTTTTT.

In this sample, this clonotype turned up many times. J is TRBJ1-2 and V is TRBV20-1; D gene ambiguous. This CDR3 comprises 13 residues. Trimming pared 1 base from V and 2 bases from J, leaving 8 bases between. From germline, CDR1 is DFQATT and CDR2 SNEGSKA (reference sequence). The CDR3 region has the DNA TGCAGTGCTAGAGCACCAATGAACTATGGCTACACCTTC. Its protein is CSARAPMNYGYTF.

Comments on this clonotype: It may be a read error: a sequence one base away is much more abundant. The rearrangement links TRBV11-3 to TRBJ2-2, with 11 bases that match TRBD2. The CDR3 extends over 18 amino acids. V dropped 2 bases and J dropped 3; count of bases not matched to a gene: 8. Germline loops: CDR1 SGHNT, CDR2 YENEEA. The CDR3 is CASSLHGVAGGDTGELFF. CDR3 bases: TGTGCCAGCAGCTTACACGGGGTAGCGGGAGGGGACACCGGGGAGCTGTTTTTT. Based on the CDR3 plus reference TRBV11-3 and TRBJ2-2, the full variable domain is EAGVVQSPRYKIIEKKQPVAFWCNPISGHNTLYWYLQNLGQGPELLIRYENEEAVDDSQLPKDRFSAERLKGVDSTLKIQPAELGDSAVYLCASSLHGVAGGDTGELFFGEGSRLTVL.

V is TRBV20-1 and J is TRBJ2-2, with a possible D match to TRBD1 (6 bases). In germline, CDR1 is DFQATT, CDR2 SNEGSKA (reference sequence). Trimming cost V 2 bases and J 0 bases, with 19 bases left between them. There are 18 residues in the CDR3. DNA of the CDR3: TGCAGTGCTAGATCAAACAGCAGGGGACGTGCGAACACCGGGGAGCTGTTTTTT. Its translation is CSARSNSRGRANTGELFF.

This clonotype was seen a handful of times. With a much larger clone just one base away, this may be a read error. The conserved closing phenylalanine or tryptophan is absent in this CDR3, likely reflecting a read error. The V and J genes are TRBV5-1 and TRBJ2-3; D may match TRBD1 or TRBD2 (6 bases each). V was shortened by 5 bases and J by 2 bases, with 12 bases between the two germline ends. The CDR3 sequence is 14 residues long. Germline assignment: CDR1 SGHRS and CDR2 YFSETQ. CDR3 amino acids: CASREGGVTDTQYL. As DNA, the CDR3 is TGCGCCAGCAGGGAGGGGGGAGTCACAGATACGCAGTATCTT.

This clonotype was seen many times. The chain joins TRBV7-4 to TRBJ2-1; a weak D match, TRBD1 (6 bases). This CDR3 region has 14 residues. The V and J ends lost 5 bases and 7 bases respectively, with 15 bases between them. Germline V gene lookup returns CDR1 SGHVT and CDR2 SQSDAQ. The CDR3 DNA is TGTGCCAGCAGCCTGGGGACACTTCTAAATGAGCAGTTCTTC. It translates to CASSLGTLLNEQFF.

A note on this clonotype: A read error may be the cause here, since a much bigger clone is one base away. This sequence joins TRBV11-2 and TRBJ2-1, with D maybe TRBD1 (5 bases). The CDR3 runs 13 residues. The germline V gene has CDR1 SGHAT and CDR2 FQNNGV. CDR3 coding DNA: TGTGCCTGCAGCTTACTTAGGGGTTTTGAGCAGTTCTTC. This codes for CACSLLRGFEQFF. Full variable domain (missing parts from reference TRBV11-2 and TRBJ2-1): EAGVAQSPRYKIIEKRQSVAFWCNPISGHATLYWYQQILGQGPKLLIQFQNNGVVDDSQLPKDRFSAERLKGVDSTLKIQPAKLEDSAVYLCACSLLRGFEQFFGPGTRLTVL.

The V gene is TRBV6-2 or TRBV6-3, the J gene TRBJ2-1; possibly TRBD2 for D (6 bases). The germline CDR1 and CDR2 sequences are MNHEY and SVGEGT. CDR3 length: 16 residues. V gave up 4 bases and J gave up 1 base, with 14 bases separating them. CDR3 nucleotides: TGTGCCAGCAGTTTACATTCCGGGAGTTCCTACAATGAGCAGTTCTTC. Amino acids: CASSLHSGSSYNEQFF.

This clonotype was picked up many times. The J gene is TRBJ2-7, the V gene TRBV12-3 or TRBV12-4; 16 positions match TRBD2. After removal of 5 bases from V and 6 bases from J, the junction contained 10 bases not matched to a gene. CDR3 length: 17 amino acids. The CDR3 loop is CASSPGTSGRASPEQYF. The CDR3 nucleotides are TGTGCCAGCAGTCCCGGGACTAGCGGGAGGGCCTCCCCCGAGCAGTACTTC.

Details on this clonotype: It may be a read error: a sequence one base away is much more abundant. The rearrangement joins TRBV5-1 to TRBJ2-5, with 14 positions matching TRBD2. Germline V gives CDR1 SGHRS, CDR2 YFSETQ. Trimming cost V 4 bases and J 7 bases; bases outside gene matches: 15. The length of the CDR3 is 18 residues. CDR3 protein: CASSPKRTSGRQGGTQYF. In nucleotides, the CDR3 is TGCGCCAGCAGCCCAAAACGGACTAGCGGGAGGCAGGGGGGGACCCAGTACTTC. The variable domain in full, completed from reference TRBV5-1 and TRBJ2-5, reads KAGVTQTPRYLIKTRGQQVTLSCSPISGHRSVSWYQQTPGQGLQFLFEYFSETQRNKGNFPGRFSGRQFSNSRSEMNVSTLELGDSALYLCASSPKRTSGRQGGTQYFGPGTRLLVL.

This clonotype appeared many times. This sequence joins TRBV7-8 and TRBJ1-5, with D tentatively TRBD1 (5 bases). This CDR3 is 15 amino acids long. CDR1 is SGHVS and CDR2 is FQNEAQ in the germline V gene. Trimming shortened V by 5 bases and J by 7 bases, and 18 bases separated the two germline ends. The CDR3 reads CASSPRSPEGQPQHF. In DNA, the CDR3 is TGTGCCAGCAGCCCCCGATCCCCAGAGGGGCAGCCCCAGCATTTT.

The CDR3 DNA follows: TGTGCCAGCAGACCCGGGACAGGGGGCACCGGGGAGCTGTTTTTT. As protein: CASRPGTGGTGELFF. The chain joins TRBV12-3 or TRBV12-4 to TRBJ2-2, with 11 positions matching TRBD1. V lost 6 bases, J lost 4 bases, and 4 bases stayed unmatched. The CDR3 is 15 amino acids.

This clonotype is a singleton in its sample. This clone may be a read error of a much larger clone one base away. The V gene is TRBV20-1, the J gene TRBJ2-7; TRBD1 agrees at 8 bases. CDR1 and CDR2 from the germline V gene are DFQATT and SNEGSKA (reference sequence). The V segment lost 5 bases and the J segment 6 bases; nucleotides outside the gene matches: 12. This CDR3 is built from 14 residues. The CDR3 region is CSAWRTGPTCEQYF. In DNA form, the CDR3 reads TGCAGTGCTTGGAGGACAGGGCCAACCTGCGAGCAGTACTTC.

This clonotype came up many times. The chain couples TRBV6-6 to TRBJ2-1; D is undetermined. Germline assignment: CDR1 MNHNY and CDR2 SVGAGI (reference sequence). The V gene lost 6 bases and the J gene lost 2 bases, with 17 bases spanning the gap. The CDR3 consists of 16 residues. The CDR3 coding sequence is TGTGCCAGCAGCCTCCCCCACAGCCTACCCTACAATGAGCAGTTCTTC. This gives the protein CASSLPHSLPYNEQFF.

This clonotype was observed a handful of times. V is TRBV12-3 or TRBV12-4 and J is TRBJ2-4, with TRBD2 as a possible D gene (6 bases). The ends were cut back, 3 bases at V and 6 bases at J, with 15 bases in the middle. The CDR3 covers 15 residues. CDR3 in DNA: TGTGCCAGCAGTTTCACGGGAGCCTCAAGAAACATTCAGTACTTC. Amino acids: CASSFTGASRNIQYF.

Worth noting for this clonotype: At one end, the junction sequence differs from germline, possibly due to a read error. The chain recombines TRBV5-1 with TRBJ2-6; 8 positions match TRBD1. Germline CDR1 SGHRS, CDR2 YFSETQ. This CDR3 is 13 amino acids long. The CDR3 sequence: CASSNTGGNVLTF. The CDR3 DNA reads TGCGCCAGCAGCAACACAGGGGGCAACGTCCTGACTTTC.

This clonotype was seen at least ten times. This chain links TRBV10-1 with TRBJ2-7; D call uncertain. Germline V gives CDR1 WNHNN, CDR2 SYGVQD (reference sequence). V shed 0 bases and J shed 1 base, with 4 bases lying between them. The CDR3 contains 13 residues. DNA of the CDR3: TGCGCCAGCAGTGAGTCTCTATCCTACGAGCAGTACTTC. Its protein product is CASSESLSYEQYF.

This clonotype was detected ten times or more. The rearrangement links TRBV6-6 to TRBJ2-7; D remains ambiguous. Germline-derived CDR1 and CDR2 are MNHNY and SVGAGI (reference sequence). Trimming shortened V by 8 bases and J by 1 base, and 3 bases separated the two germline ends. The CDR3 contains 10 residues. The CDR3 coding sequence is TGTGCCAGCGCATCCTACGAGCAGTACTTC. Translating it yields CASASYEQYF.

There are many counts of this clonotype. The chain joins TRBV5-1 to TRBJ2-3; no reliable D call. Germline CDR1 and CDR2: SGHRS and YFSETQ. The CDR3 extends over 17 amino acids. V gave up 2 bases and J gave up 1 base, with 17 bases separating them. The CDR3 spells CASSLGRTFDGTDTQYF. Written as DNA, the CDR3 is TGCGCCAGCAGCTTAGGACGCACCTTTGACGGCACAGATACGCAGTATTTT.